This T cell receptor (beta chain) was documented in a study of T cell repertoires in cytomegalovirus infection. Study as a whole: From public TCR beta signatures came an indication of both CMV infection and matching HLA type.

The study, taken as a whole, reports: Clonotypes of TCR beta that were HLA-C-restricted and CMV-specific dominated the ex vivo response. The study identified carriers of CMV plus the relevant HLA from cumulative public TCR beta family frequency.

TCRdb ran MiXCR on the reads and lists one entry per CDR3 protein. Seen here are some 440,000 distinct CDR3 sequences, under 40% observed once, and the top ten hold approximately 15%. Germline CDR1 and CDR2: SEHNR and FQNEAQ (reference sequence). V lost 2 bases, J lost 2 bases, and 2 bases stayed unmatched. This CDR3 is 14 amino acids long. This clonotype was recorded at least ten times. The target antigen is unknown. The TCR comes from a human donor in good health (CMV status not recorded). Some clones in this sample may be carry-over from other donors' samples. The J gene is TRBJ2-5, the V gene TRBV7-9; 7 bases are a match to TRBD2. The sample consisted of PBMCs. The chain's CDR3 is CASSLTRGQETQYF. DNA of the CDR3: TGTGCCAGCAGCTTAACGCGGGGGCAAGAGACCCAGTACTTC.